This T cell receptor (beta chain) was profiled in a study of cytomegalovirus exposure and HLA in healthy donors listed by TCRdb under 2017. Background for the entire study: In an earlier analysis of some 550 of the donors, about 260 Gb of sequence data and some 100 million unique TCR beta sequences from 150 million to 200 million T cells were reported. An early release that covered about 600 HLA-typed donors contained about 290 gigabases of sequencing data and tens of millions of unique TCR sequences. Of the roughly 400 genotyped donors, around 81% fell in the genetic ancestry cluster associated with self-reported Caucasian donors. The study aimed to test whether signatures of past pathogen exposure could be identified by cataloging public T cell receptors. The study profiled the T cell repertoires of under 850 subjects by immunosequencing and related them to cytomegalovirus serostatus. In addition to the first cohort of approximately 650 subjects, a separate validation cohort of approximately 110 different subjects was used. High-throughput TCR immunosequencing, statistical association of individual TCRs with disease status, and machine learning were combined to predict cytomegalovirus infection status. To study patterns of TCR occurrence, a later analysis re-analyzed previously published TCR beta repertoires from hundreds of donors and added high-resolution HLA genotyping. The later analysis used no new phenotypic data to find candidate immune exposures, relying instead on TCR beta sequences and their occurrence across donors. In an earlier analysis of 550 to 700 of the donors, high-throughput TCR beta sequencing was used to judge whether each TCR beta V gene segment behaved as functional or pseudogenic. Donor age, sex, ethnicity and CMV serostatus were compiled alongside the repertoire data. Genome-wide SNP genotypes for about three fifths of the roughly 700 donors were used in a later genetic analysis, which treated that subset as a discovery cohort. All discovery cohort repertoires had been generated using a single sequencing platform. Class I and class II HLA loci were covered by the typing at four-digit resolution. Typing coverage varied by locus: roughly 629-640 donors for A, B, C, DRB1 and DQB1; more than 500 for DQA1; approximately 610 for DPA1; about 450 for DPB1. Because of strong linkage in the cohort, 4 to 6 DR-DQ haplotypes were treated as single units for association and clustering. Across about 370 genotyped donors of the cohort, an average of roughly 250,000 unique TCR beta nucleotide sequences per donor were sequenced, and approximately 19% of those sequences were non-productive.

Broader findings and caveats from the paper: Some IMGT-functional V segments, including TRBV6-2 and TRBV6-3, could not be told apart with the 87-base-pair reads, so those segments were excluded. According to the authors, the approach could potentially be generalized to other disease states and immunological phenotypes. Compared with the approximately 710-donor mean, donors in an Asian-associated ancestry cluster had fewer N-insertions in productive TCRs, according to a later genetic analysis. Strong co-occurrence of HLA alleles, especially DR and DQ, made assigning TCR associations to individual alleles difficult. A group of highly shared sequence variants was considered likely to be a technical artifact of the sequencing pipeline. In an earlier analysis of under 600 of the donors, most TCR beta V segments were observed in productive rearrangements about 87% or about 30% of the time, broadly matching IMGT annotations. In a later analysis, HLA-associated TCR beta chains were found to be more clonally expanded and to have lower generation probabilities than equally common non-associated chains. Linkage disequilibrium might explain the correlated functional status among segregating V segments, but an unknown experimental factor could not be excluded. In vitro tests confirmed that a few of the cytomegalovirus-associated TCR beta chains recognize cytomegalovirus antigens. For the cohort, immune exposure information was limited to CMV serostatus. The earlier analysis of 587 of the donors excluded seventeen rarely observed V segments, including chromosome 9 orphons, because counts were too low. At a false discovery rate of 0.05, a later analysis linked about 17,000 TCR beta sequences to specific HLA alleles. The study gave a list of about 170 TCR beta chains associated with cytomegalovirus. A later analysis reported that several top co-occurrence clusters appeared linked to parvovirus B19, influenza, CMV and Epstein-Barr virus. This cohort had only TCR beta chains sequenced, and the lack of alpha or paired-chain data limited which features could be detected. In a later analysis, most CMV-associated TCR beta chains were found to appear HLA-restricted, with HLA associations seemingly driven largely by CMV exposure. A later analysis found that TCR association rates varied across HLA loci, with DRB1 alleles showing the most associated TCRs and HLA-C alleles the fewest. Presence/absence analyses assumed roughly uniform sequencing depth across donors, an assumption that may not hold. A further reported finding was that TCR beta sequences accurately predicted the HLA-A and HLA-B alleles for most subjects in the first cohort. Across donors, most TCR sequences were observed very rarely, whereas some public TCRs were present in many individuals. An association between a missense DCLRE1C variant and V-gene and J-gene trimming of TCR beta chains was found in a later genetic analysis and replicated in an independent cohort. Because HLA typing was missing for some donors at each locus, association tests included only the typed subset. In both the original and validation cohorts, the classifier was reported to diagnose cytomegalovirus status with high specificity and sensitivity.

A note on this clone: It lacks a known antigen. Per-base qualities were not stored, and no clone one base away is much larger.

The cohort was made up of 500 to 850 healthy bone marrow donors. At the time of sampling, every cohort member was nominally healthy, though immune exposures that went unrecorded were likely present. The donor was CMV seronegative and was included in the group of several hundred seronegative cohort members. Each donor provided a peripheral blood sample, and peripheral blood mononuclear cells were used for TCR beta sequencing. The Qiagen DNeasy Blood Extraction Kit was used to extract genomic DNA from the blood cell samples. The CDR3 numbers 15 residues from cysteine through phenylalanine. The retained sequence is limited to the CDR3, 45 bases, with the frame set at the first base. The germline V gene encodes CDR1 LNHDA and CDR2 SQIVND (reference sequence). V sheds 4 bases and J sheds 1 base, leaving 14 bases between their ends. Libraries were constructed by the immunoSEQ multiplex PCR assay. For the multiplex PCR, a mixture combining 60 forward primers for TCR Vbeta segments and 13 reverse primers for TCR Jbeta segments was used. The CDR3 region of rearranged TCR beta genes was amplified from genomic DNA by a multiplex PCR assay. The Illumina HiSeq System was used to sequence the amplified TCR beta libraries as 87-base-pair reads. In the authors' own workflow: Across the 700 or so repertoires, a later analysis counted 60 million to 90 million unique TCR beta chains, 9.5 million to 12 million of which were shared by at least two donors. Raw reads were error-corrected and collapsed into unique sequences by a nearest-neighbor algorithm in which closely related sequences were merged to remove PCR and sequencing errors. CDR3 sequences were aligned to IMGT reference sequences to assign V, D and J gene segments. For a sequence to be retained, a match of at least six nucleotides to both a V gene segment and a J gene segment was required. Rearrangements were classified as productive when the CDR3 lacked stop codons and remained in frame with V and J, and all other rearrangements were classified as non-productive. CDR3 was defined according to IMGT convention as the region running from the second conserved V-encoded cysteine to the conserved J-encoded phenylalanine. In an earlier analysis of more than 550 of the donors, sequences lacking an unambiguous match to a single V gene segment were excluded. An earlier analysis of under 750 of the donors called V segments functional above 56.7% productive rearrangements and segregating when the between-donor standard deviation exceeded 5%. A statistical classification framework was developed to diagnose cytomegalovirus status using the catalog of TCR beta chain sequences. V and J gene assignment, in a later analysis, came from comparing TCR nucleotide sequences with IMGT/GENE-DB human TR gene sequences. In a later analysis, CDR3 sequences and most-parsimonious VDJ recombination scenarios were assigned using the TCRdist pipeline. A later analysis defined each TCR beta chain by its CDR3 amino acid sequence plus V-gene family, and excluded reads lacking a unique V-gene family. As a way to deal with suspected cross-contamination and a sequencing artifact, a later analysis dropped 450 to 600 nucleotide sequences that were highly shared and had low generation probability. A later analysis calculated a clonal expansion index for each public chain from normalized within-repertoire ranks of inferred template counts. In a later analysis, generation probabilities were computed with a VDJ recombination model fitted to out-of-frame rearrangements, and the resulting probabilities were checked against IGoR. A later analysis scored TCR-TCR, TCR-HLA and TCR-CMV co-occurrence with hypergeometric tests, applying a repertoire-size bias correction to TCR pairs. False discovery rates were estimated in a later analysis by permuting HLA or CMV assignments 20 times. In a later analysis, co-occurring TCRs were grouped with DBSCAN, and TCRdist sequence similarity was added when clustering was performed within HLA-allele-positive subsets. Co-occurrence clustering excluded repertoires with fewer than 30,000 or more than 120,000 public chains, plus five with anomalous nucleotide sharing. The table comes from immuneACCESS by way of TCRdb, which keeps in-frame sequences with V and J called. Part of the clones is missing from these tables; in studies checked, under half for an unresolved V gene and the rest for unknown reasons. V, J and clone size are taken as reported in that table, and D and trimming were inferred from the DNA itself. The sample table holds about 130,000 clones, of which around 80% were seen once. The top ten constitute about 1.8% of the sample.

The sequence came from a woman between 35 and 50 years old in good health and CMV-seronegative. This receptor chain uses TRBV19 and TRBJ2-7; the best D guess is TRBD2, with 6 bases matching. The sample comprised PBMCs. The CDR3 corresponds to CASSTGLSRSYEQYF. The DNA sequence reads TGTGCCAGTAGTACGGGACTCTCCAGATCCTACGAGCAGTACTTC.